The T cell receptor beta chain under discussion was sequenced for a study of graft-versus-host responses after intestinal transplantation. Sorting of proliferating CFSE-low CD3+CD4+ and CD3+CD8+ responders took place after the reaction. V lost 2 bases and J lost 2, with 13 bases in between. CDR1 and CDR2 (germline): SGHTA, FQGNSA. The CDR3 covers 15 residues. The table came from immunoSEQ multiplex PCR; TCRdb's copy has only in-frame clones and leaves some out. The table has about 25,000 clones, around 40% seen once. The chain combines TRBV7-2 with TRBJ2-7; tentative D call: TRBD1 (6 bases). The specimen was alloreactive CD4+ T cells from a mixed lymphocyte reaction culture, collected before intestinal transplant. Subset denoted: CFSE-low proliferating T cells sorted from roughly 6-day pre-transplant mixed lymphocyte reaction (GvH or HvG direction). The receptor was isolated from a human patient who received an intestinal transplant. The CDR3 bases are TGTGCCAGCAGCTTAAGGGGGAGACAGGCCTACGAGCAGTACTTC. Its protein is CASSLRGRQAYEQYF.